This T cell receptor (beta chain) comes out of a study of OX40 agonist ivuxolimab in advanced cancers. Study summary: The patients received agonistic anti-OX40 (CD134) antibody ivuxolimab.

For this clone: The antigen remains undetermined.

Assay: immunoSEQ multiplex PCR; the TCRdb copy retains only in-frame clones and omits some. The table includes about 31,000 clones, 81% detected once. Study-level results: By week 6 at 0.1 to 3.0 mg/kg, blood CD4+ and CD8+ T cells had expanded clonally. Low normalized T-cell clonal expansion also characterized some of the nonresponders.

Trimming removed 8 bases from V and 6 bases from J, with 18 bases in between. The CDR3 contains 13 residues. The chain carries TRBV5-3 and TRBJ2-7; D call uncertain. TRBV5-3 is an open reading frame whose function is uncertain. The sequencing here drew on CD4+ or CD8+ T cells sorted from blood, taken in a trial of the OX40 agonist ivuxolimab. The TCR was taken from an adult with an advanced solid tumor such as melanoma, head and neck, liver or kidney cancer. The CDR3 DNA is TGTGCCAGCAGCCCAAGTTCCTCTGGCGAGCAGTACTTC. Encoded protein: CASSPSSSGEQYF.